The 13 T cell receptor beta chains below were found in one sample sequenced in a study of shared clonotypes between healthy human individuals. Clones were sequenced by immunoSEQ multiplex PCR, and TCRdb holds only the in-frame ones, with some missing. The table lists about 1.5 million clones, under 99% of them singletons. What was sequenced was naive CD4+ T cells sorted from blood. Described subset: CD45RA+ positively selected. These receptors were collected from a young man in good health.

The V and J genes are TRBV27 and TRBJ2-7, with D maybe TRBD2 (6 bases). Germline CDR1 and CDR2: MNHEY and SMNVEV (reference sequence). V lost 3 bases and J 6 bases, leaving 18 bases between the germline ends. This CDR3 has 15 amino acids. The DNA for the CDR3 is TGTGCCAGCAGTTTCAACCTCATCACCGGGGGCGAGCAGTACTTC. Amino acids: CASSFNLITGGEQYF.

V is TRBV9 and J is TRBJ1-2, with D unresolved. Trimming cost V 4 bases and J 4 bases, with 20 bases left between them. Germline V gene sequence: CDR1 SGDLS, CDR2 YYNGEE. This CDR3 spans 16 amino acids. The CDR3 sequence: CASSPRDIGVGYGYTF. The CDR3 bases are TGTGCCAGCAGCCCCCGGGATATCGGGGTTGGCTATGGCTACACCTTC.

The chain has TRBV9 and TRBJ2-1; TRBD1 or TRBD2 may be the D gene (5 bases each). The CDR3 extends over 16 amino acids. CDR1 and CDR2 (germline): SGDLS, YYNGEE. The germline V and J ends were trimmed by 3 bases and 1 base, with 14 bases remaining between them. The CDR3 DNA reads as TGTGCCAGCAGCGCCGGGGACCCTGGGTCCTACAATGAGCAGTTCTTC. Translating gives CASSAGDPGSYNEQFF.

A single count supports this clone. The CDR3 bases are TGCGCCAGCAAAGAATACTTGAGAGAGACCCAGTACTTC. It codes for CASKEYLRETQYF. This chain links TRBV5-1 with TRBJ2-5, with D unresolved. The CDR3 length is 13 residues. V lost 6 bases and J lost 4, with 13 bases in between. The germline gives CDR1 SGHRS, CDR2 YFSETQ.

This clone was observed a single time. The rearrangement uses TRBV15 and TRBJ2-7; D not certain. V was clipped by 3 bases and J by 0 bases, with 12 bases between them. Germline CDR1 reads LNHNV; CDR2 reads YYDKDF (reference sequence). The CDR3 length is 15 residues. The CDR3 DNA is TGTGCCACCAGCAGGTACGTGGGTAGCTCCTACGAGCAGTACTTC. Translation gives CATSRYVGSSYEQYF.

This chain uses TRBV7-8 with TRBJ2-1, with 8 bases fitting TRBD2. The CDR3 covers 16 residues. The V and J ends lost 6 bases and 4 bases, in that order; junction bases with no gene match: 11. Germline CDR1 SGHVS, CDR2 FQNEAQ. The CDR3 protein is CASSHKTTSAYNEQFF. The CDR3 DNA sequence: TGTGCCAGCAGTCACAAGACGACTAGCGCATACAATGAGCAGTTCTTC.

As regards this clone: This same CDR3 is encoded by further DNA sequences in the sample. The chain couples TRBV29-1 to TRBJ2-5; D possibly corresponds to TRBD2 (6 bases). The ends were cut back, 4 bases at V and 4 bases at J, with 10 bases in the middle. Germline CDR1 SQVTM, CDR2 ANQGSEA. This CDR3 has 12 residues. CDR3 bases: TGCAGCGTTGTGGGGCGGGGAGAGACCCAGTACTTC. It is translated as CSVVGRGETQYF.

The CDR3 reads CASSVASTPGPTALMSSYNEQFF. CDR3 sequence (DNA): TGTGCCAGCAGCGTAGCATCTACCCCGGGCCCAACTGCCCTGATGAGCTCCTACAATGAGCAGTTCTTC. This chain links TRBV9 with TRBJ2-1; D gene uncertain. The CDR3 length is 23 residues. V lost 0 bases and J lost 0, with 31 bases in between. Germline values: CDR1 SGDLS, CDR2 YYNGEE.

This clone was observed a single time. This chain links TRBV10-1 with TRBJ2-7; 12 nucleotides align to TRBD2. The length of the CDR3 is 16 residues. The germline V gene encodes CDR1 WNHNN and CDR2 SYGVQD (reference sequence). The junction had 9 bases not matched to a gene; V was cut back by 6 bases and J by 3 bases. The CDR3 reads CASSPTTSGSGYEQYF. The CDR3 DNA follows: TGCGCCAGCAGCCCCACGACTAGCGGGAGTGGCTACGAGCAGTACTTC.

The chain couples TRBV6-1 to TRBJ2-2; D is unclear. The V end was cut by 4 bases, the J end by 1 base, with 16 bases between. The CDR3 is made up of 17 amino acids. The germline gives CDR1 MNHNS, CDR2 SASEGT. The CDR3 is CASSATSSFWNTGELFF. The CDR3 nucleotides are TGTGCCAGCAGTGCAACTTCTAGTTTCTGGAACACCGGGGAGCTGTTTTTT.

The V and J genes are TRBV5-4 and TRBJ2-3, with D possibly matching TRBD2 (6 bases). V lost 4 bases and J lost 4, with 19 bases in between. Germline values: CDR1 SGHNT, CDR2 YYREEE (reference sequence). The CDR3 runs 16 residues. The CDR3 spells CASSNQSGPRADTQYF. In DNA form, the CDR3 reads TGTGCCAGCAGCAACCAGAGCGGGCCCCGGGCAGATACGCAGTATTTT.

The chain employs TRBV28 and TRBJ2-2; D gene uncertain. V was trimmed by 2 bases and J by 0 bases, leaving 7 bases between them. The CDR3 is made up of 15 amino acids. The germline CDR1 and CDR2 sequences are MDHEN and SYDVKM. The CDR3 spells CASSLMAANTGELFF. The CDR3 DNA sequence: TGTGCCAGCAGTTTAATGGCGGCGAACACCGGGGAGCTGTTTTTT.

The V call is TRBV14, the J call TRBJ1-1, with D hard to call. Deletions cut 1 base from V and 0 bases from J, with 9 bases between. This CDR3 region has 15 residues. Germline lookup yields CDR1 SGHDN and CDR2 FVKESK. This CDR3 is CASSQVEALNTEAFF. For the CDR3, the DNA is TGTGCCAGCAGCCAAGTGGAGGCTCTGAACACTGAAGCTTTCTTT.